Listed below are T cell receptor beta chains from one sample, sequenced in a study of cytomegalovirus exposure and HLA in healthy donors. The repertoire was sequenced with immunoSEQ multiplex PCR; TCRdb's copy has only in-frame clones and lacks some. The profile shows approximately 110,000 clones, roughly 80% of them singletons. Source material: PBMCs. These receptors all stem from a woman in her thirties or forties in good health and CMV-seronegative. Both conserved end residues are part of each CDR3. A D gene is named only where the DNA matches it firmly. Rows may omit the clone size; those that give it use once, few, many or a size class.

V: TRBV5-1
J: TRBJ2-3
size: -
D: TRBD2
DNA: TGCGCCAGCAGCTCTAGACTAGCGGGAGGGATAGATACGCAGTATTTT
CDR3: CASSSRLAGGIDTQYF

V: TRBV9
J: TRBJ2-1
size: -
D: -
DNA: TGTGCCAGCAGCGAAACAAATGAGCAGTTCTTC
CDR3: CASSETNEQFF

V: TRBV7-2
J: TRBJ1-2
size: -
D: TRBD1
DNA: TGTGCCAGCAGCTTAGTAGGGACAGGGGATGATGGCTACACCTTC
CDR3: CASSLVGTGDDGYTF

V: TRBV5-4
J: TRBJ1-1
size: few
D: TRBD1
DNA: TGTGCCAGCAGCCAAGATGACAGGGCGGCTTTCTTT
CDR3: CASSQDDRAAFF

V: TRBV7-2
J: TRBJ2-3
size: -
D: -
DNA: TGTGCCAGCAGCCCGGCTAGAGCGGGAGATACGCAGTATTTT
CDR3: CASSPARAGDTQYF

V: TRBV9
J: TRBJ2-6
size: -
D: TRBD2
DNA: TGTGCCAGCAGCGTAGAGGGTCGGGGGGCTGGGGCCAACGTCCTGACTTTC
CDR3: CASSVEGRGAGANVLTF

V: TRBV4-1
J: TRBJ2-1
size: -
D: -
DNA: TGCGCCAGCAGCCAAGCAGGGAACCTCTACAATGAGCAGTTCTTC
CDR3: CASSQAGNLYNEQFF

V: TRBV7-8
J: TRBJ1-6
size: once
D: -
DNA: TGTGCCAGCAGCCGATCCGGGACACGGAGCTCCTATAATTCACCCCTCCACTTT
CDR3: CASSRSGTRSSYNSPLHF

V: TRBV28
J: TRBJ1-3
size: once
D: TRBD1
DNA: TGTGCCAGCGTAACCCCGGTGGGACAGCAAAGTTCTGGAAACACCATATATTTT
CDR3: CASVTPVGQQSSGNTIYF

V: TRBV5-4
J: TRBJ1-4
size: once
D: -
DNA: TGTGCCAGCAGCTTCAGTCAGTCTAATGAAAAACTGTTTTTT
CDR3: CASSFSQSNEKLFF

V: TRBV6-1
J: TRBJ1-1
size: few
D: TRBD1
DNA: TGTGCCAGCGGGGGACAGGGAGTTAACACTGAAGCTTTCTTT
CDR3: CASGGQGVNTEAFF

V: TRBV5-1
J: TRBJ2-7
size: -
D: TRBD2
DNA: TGCGCCAGCAGCTTGGGTAGCGGGGAGATGAATGAGCAGTACTTC
CDR3: CASSLGSGEMNEQYF

V: TRBV5-6
J: TRBJ2-7
size: few
D: TRBD1
DNA: TGTGCCAGCAGCTTGGGGACAGGGGGCGCCTACGAGCAGTACTTC
CDR3: CASSLGTGGAYEQYF

V: TRBV25-1
J: TRBJ2-5
size: -
D: -
DNA: TGTGCCAGCAGTGAAAGGGGGAAGTACCAAGAGACCCAGTACTTC
CDR3: CASSERGKYQETQYF

V: TRBV6-4
J: TRBJ2-3
size: few
D: TRBD1
DNA: TGTGCCAGCAGTCGGGGACAGACCACAGATACGCAGTATTTT
CDR3: CASSRGQTTDTQYF

V: TRBV2
J: TRBJ2-3
size: -
D: TRBD1
DNA: TGTGCCAGCAAGGACAGGGGGACAGATACGCAGTATTTT
CDR3: CASKDRGTDTQYF

V: TRBV7-9
J: TRBJ1-1
size: -
D: -
DNA: TGTGCCAGCAGCCCCTCGGCTTTCTTT
CDR3: CASSPSAFF

V: TRBV6-1
J: TRBJ2-3
size: -
D: -
DNA: TGTGCCAGCAGAGCTGAAAACACAGATACGCAGTATTTT
CDR3: CASRAENTDTQYF

V: TRBV6-1
J: TRBJ1-2
size: -
D: -
DNA: TGTGCCAGCAGTGGGTTTGGGAGTGGCTACACCTTC
CDR3: CASSGFGSGYTF

V: TRBV2
J: TRBJ2-1
size: -
D: TRBD1
DNA: TGTGCCAGCAGTGAATCGTCCGACAGGGCTTCCTCCTACAATGAGCAGTTCTTC
CDR3: CASSESSDRASSYNEQFF

V: TRBV18
J: TRBJ1-6
size: -
D: -
DNA: TGTGCCAGCTCACCTGACCCCCCCGGGTTTTCACCCCTCCACTTT
CDR3: CASSPDPPGFSPLHF

V: TRBV6-6
J: TRBJ1-4
size: -
D: -
DNA: TGTGCCAGCAGTGGAGACAGTATATGGCCCGAAAAACTGTTTTTT
CDR3: CASSGDSIWPEKLFF

V: TRBV28
J: TRBJ2-3
size: -
D: TRBD2
DNA: TGTGCCAGCAACCCTAACGGAGCGGGAGGTTCCCCCAAGTTTACGCAGTATTTT
CDR3: CASNPNGAGGSPKFTQYF

V: TRBV6-1
J: TRBJ1-2
size: -
D: -
DNA: TGTGCCAGCGGACTGTTGTCTTGGGGCTACACCTTC
CDR3: CASGLLSWGYTF

V: TRBV5-1
J: TRBJ2-3
size: -
D: -
DNA: TGCGCCAGCAGCTCCATGAAGCCAGATACGCAGTATTTT
CDR3: CASSSMKPDTQYF

V: TRBV6-5
J: TRBJ2-7
size: -
D: TRBD2
DNA: TGTGCCAGCAGTTACAGGGTAGCGGGCACGAACGAGCAGTACTTC
CDR3: CASSYRVAGTNEQYF